This T cell receptor beta chain was sequenced during a study of chemoradiotherapy in HPV16-positive cancers (dated by TCRdb to the early 2020s). For context, the study as a whole: Candidate HPV-specific T-cell clones and common TCR motifs were defined through functional T-cell assays on cells from two HPV16-positive patients. The study asked whether T-cell immunity against the HPV oncoproteins E6 and E7 changes during chemoradiotherapy and whether it affects survival. The candidate HPV-specific TCRs and motifs were then tracked in TCR repertoires from 86 patients with HPV-related cancers. What the study reported, not specific to this receptor: Expansion of candidate HPV-specific clones and E7-related TCR motifs was observed in the tumor microenvironment during treatment, whereas no such expansion was observed for non-HPV-specific T cells. The survival association was reported for HPV16-positive patients, and the functional definition of HPV-specific T cells was derived from only a couple of HPV16-positive patients. In HPV16-positive patients, expansion of HPV-responsive T cells during chemoradiotherapy was found to be associated with improved recurrence-free survival.

Concerning this clone itself: Its antigen is currently not known. No per-base quality is available; no much larger clone lies one base away.

Repertoires were sampled repeatedly over the course of chemoradiotherapy, so clonal expansion could be followed in the tumor microenvironment. Receptors were amplified or captured by the immunoSEQ multiplex PCR assay. The table comes from immuneACCESS by way of TCRdb, which keeps in-frame sequences with V and J called. Part of the clones is missing from these tables; in studies checked, under half for an unresolved V gene and the rest for unknown reasons. Counted in this sample were over 8,500 clones; more than 75% of them appeared once. The top ten clonotypes cover about 3% of the sample. The TCR originated in a human donor with HPV-associated anogenital cancer. Sample: tumor tissue, taken from a patient who underwent chemoradiotherapy.

For the CDR3, the sequence is CASSLWTGGSGNSPLHF. The DNA sequence is TGTGCCAGCAGTTTATGGACAGGGGGCTCGGGTAATTCACCCCTCCACTTT. The sequence links TRBV27 to TRBJ1-6; TRBD1 matches 11 bases in the middle. V has 1 base trimmed and J has 6 bases trimmed; junction bases matching no gene number 5. The CDR3 runs 17 amino acids, cysteine and phenylalanine included. Just CDR3 DNA is preserved here, 51 bases in frame from base 1. CDR1 MNHEY and CDR2 SMNVEV were looked up in the germline V gene (reference sequence).